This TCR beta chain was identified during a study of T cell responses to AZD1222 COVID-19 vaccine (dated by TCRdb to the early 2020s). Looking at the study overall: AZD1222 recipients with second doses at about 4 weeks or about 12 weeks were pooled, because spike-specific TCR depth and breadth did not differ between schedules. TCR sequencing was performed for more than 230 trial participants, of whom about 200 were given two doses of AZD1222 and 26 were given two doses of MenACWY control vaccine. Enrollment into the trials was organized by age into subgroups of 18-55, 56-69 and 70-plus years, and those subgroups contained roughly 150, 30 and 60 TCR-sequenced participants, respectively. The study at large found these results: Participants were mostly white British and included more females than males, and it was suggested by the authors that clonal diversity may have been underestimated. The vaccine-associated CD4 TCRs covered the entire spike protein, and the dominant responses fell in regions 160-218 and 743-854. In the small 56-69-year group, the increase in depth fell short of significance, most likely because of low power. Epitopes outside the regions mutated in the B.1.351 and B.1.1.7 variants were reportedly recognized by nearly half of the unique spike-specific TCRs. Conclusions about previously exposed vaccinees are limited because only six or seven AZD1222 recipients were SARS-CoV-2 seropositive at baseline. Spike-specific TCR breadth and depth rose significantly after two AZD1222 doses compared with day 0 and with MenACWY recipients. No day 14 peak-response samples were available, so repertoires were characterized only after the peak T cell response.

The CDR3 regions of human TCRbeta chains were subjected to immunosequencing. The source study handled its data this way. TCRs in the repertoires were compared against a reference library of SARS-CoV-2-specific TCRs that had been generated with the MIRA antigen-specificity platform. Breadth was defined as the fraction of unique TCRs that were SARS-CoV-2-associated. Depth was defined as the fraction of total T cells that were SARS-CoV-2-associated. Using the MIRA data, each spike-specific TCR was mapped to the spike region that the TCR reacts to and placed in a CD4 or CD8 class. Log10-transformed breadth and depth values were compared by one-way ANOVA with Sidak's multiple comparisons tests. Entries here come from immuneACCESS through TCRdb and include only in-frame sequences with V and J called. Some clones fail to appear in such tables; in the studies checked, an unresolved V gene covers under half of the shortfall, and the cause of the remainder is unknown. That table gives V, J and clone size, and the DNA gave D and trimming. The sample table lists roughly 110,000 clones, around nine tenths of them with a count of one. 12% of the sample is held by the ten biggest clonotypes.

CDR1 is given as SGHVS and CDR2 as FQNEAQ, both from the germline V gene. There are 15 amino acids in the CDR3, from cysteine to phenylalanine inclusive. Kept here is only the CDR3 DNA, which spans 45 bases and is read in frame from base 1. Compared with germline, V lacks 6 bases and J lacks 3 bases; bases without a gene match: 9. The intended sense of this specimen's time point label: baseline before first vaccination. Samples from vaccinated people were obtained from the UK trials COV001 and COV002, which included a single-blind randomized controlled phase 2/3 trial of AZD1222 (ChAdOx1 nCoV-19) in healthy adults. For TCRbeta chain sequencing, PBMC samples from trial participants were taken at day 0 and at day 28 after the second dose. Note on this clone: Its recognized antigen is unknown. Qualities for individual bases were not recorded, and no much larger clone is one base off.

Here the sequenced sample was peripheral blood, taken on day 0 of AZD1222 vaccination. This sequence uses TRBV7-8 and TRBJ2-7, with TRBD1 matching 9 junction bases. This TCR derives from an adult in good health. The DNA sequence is TGTGCCAGCAGGGGACAGGGACAGGCTATCTACGAGCAGTACTTC. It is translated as CASRGQGQAIYEQYF. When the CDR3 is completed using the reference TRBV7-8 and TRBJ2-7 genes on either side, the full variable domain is GAGVSQSPRYKVAKRGQDVALRCDPISGHVSLFWYQQALGQGPEFLTYFQNEAQLDKSGLPSDRFFAERPEGSVSTLKIQRTQQEDSAVYLCASRGQGQAIYEQYFGPGTRLTVT.